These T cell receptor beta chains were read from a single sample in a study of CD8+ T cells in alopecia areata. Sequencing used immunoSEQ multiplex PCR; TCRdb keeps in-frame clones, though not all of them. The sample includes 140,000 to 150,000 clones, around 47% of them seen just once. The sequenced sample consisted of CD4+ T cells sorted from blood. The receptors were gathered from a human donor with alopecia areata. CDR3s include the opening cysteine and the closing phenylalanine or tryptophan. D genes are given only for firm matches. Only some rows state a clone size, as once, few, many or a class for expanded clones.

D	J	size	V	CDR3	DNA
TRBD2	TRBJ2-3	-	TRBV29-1	CSAGGAGGFADTQYF	TGCAGCGCTGGGGGAGCGGGAGGGTTCGCAGATACGCAGTATTTT
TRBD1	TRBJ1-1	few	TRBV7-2	CASSLVGTGNLEAFF	TGTGCCAGCAGCTTAGTTGGGACAGGGAATTTAGAGGCTTTCTTT
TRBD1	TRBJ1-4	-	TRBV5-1	CASSKTGDNEKLFF	TGCGCCAGCAGCAAAACAGGGGATAATGAAAAACTGTTTTTT
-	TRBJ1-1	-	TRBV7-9	CASSLGQMGTEAFF	TGTGCCAGCAGCTTAGGTCAGATGGGCACTGAAGCTTTCTTT
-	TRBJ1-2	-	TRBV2	CASSRGRATNYGYTF	TGTGCCAGCAGTCGGGGACGGGCAACTAACTATGGCTACACCTTC
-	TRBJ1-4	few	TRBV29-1	CSVGDRLGEKLFF	TGCAGCGTTGGAGACAGGCTAGGGGAAAAACTGTTTTTT
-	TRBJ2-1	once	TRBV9	CASSVAEGSYNEQFF	TGTGCCAGCAGCGTAGCTGAGGGAAGCTACAATGAGCAGTTCTTC
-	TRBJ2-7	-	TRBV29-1	CSVEFPELYEQYF	TGCAGCGTTGAATTCCCAGAGCTCTACGAGCAGTACTTC
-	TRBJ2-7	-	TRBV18	CASSPPTGNEQYF	TGTGCCAGCTCACCACCGACTGGGAACGAGCAGTACTTC
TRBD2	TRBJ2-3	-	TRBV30	CARSSTSGRGERTDTQYF	TGTGCTCGGAGTTCGACTAGCGGGAGGGGAGAGCGCACAGATACGCAGTATTTT
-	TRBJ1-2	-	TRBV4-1	CASSQVLTAIYGYTF	TGCGCCAGCAGCCAAGTTCTTACAGCCATCTATGGCTACACCTTC
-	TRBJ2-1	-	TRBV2	CASLAGSSSYNEQFF	TGTGCCAGTCTGGCGGGAAGCAGCTCCTACAATGAGCAGTTCTTC
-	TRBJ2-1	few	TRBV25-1	CASSLSSRQFF	TGTGCCAGCAGCTTGTCTTCACGACAGTTCTTC
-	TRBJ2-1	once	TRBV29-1	CSAKTSGSYNEQFF	TGCAGCGCCAAGACAAGCGGCTCCTACAATGAGCAGTTCTTC
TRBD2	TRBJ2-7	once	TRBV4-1	CASSERAVGLAGVRYEQYF	TGCGCCAGCAGCGAAAGGGCGGTAGGACTAGCGGGAGTTCGTTACGAGCAGTACTTC
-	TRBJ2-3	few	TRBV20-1	CSARDFDTQYF	TGCAGTGCTAGAGATTTTGATACGCAGTATTTT
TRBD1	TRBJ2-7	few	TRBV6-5	CASREPGQGYEQYF	TGTGCCAGCAGAGAGCCGGGACAGGGCTACGAGCAGTACTTC
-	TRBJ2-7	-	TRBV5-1	CASSPSVPYEQYF	TGCGCCAGCAGCCCAAGCGTACCCTACGAGCAGTACTTC
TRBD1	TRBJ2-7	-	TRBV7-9	CASRAEGDRAKQYF	TGTGCCAGCAGGGCGGAAGGTGACAGGGCGAAGCAGTACTTC
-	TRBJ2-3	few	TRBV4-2	CASSQYRPDTQYF	TGTGCCAGCAGCCAATATCGGCCAGATACGCAGTATTTT
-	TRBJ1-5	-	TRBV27	CASSYIGFGQPQHF	TGTGCCAGCAGTTATATAGGGTTCGGTCAGCCCCAGCATTTT
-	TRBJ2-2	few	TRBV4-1	CASSQEYTGELFF	TGCGCCAGCAGCCAAGAGTACACCGGGGAGCTGTTTTTT
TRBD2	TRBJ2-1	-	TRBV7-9	CASSFPGLARNEQFF	TGTGCCAGCAGCTTCCCGGGACTAGCGAGGAATGAGCAGTTCTTC
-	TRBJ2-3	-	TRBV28	CASSLPKLVTQYF	TGTGCCAGCAGTTTACCCAAGCTGGTTACGCAGTATTTT
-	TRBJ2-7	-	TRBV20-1	CSASTYEQYF	TGCAGTGCTAGCACGTACGAGCAGTACTTC
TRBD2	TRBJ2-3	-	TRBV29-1	CSQPGLAGDTQYF	TGCAGCCAACCGGGACTAGCGGGAGATACGCAGTATTTT
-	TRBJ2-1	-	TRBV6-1	CASRANSYNEQFF	TGTGCCAGCAGAGCGAACAGCTACAATGAGCAGTTCTTC
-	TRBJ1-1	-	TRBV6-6	CASSYPNKNTEAFF	TGTGCCAGCAGTTACCCCAACAAGAACACTGAAGCTTTCTTT
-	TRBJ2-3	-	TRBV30	CAWSVGDTQYF	TGTGCCTGGAGTGTAGGAGATACGCAGTATTTT
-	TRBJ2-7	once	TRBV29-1	CSVEALHTKKQYF	TGCAGCGTTGAAGCGTTACACACTAAGAAGCAGTACTTC
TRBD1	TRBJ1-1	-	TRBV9	CASSQAGTGGEAFF	TGTGCCAGCAGTCAAGCAGGGACAGGCGGTGAAGCTTTCTTT
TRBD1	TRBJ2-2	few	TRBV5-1	CASRPGGPGELFF	TGCGCCAGCCGACCAGGGGGTCCCGGGGAGCTGTTTTTT
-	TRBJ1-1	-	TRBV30	CAYHWGTEAFF	TGTGCCTACCATTGGGGGACTGAAGCTTTCTTT
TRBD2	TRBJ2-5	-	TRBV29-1	CSAASGLAGETQYF	TGCAGCGCCGCATCCGGGCTAGCGGGAGAGACCCAGTACTTC
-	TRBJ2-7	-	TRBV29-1	CSALRDVASYEQYF	TGCAGCGCCCTCCGGGACGTCGCCTCCTACGAGCAGTACTTC
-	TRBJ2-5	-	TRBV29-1	CSVDYQGIKETQYF	TGCAGCGTTGATTATCAGGGGATAAAAGAGACCCAGTACTTC
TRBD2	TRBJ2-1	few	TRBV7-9	CASSFRLAAYNEQFF	TGTGCCAGCAGCTTTCGGCTAGCGGCTTACAATGAGCAGTTCTTC
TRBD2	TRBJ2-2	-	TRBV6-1	CAISGASGTTNTGELFF	TGTGCCATCAGTGGAGCTAGCGGGACAACGAACACCGGGGAGCTGTTTTTT
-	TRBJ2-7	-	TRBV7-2	CASSLGGSQAYEQYF	TGTGCCAGCAGCTTAGGGGGGTCCCAAGCCTACGAGCAGTACTTC
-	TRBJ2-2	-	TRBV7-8	CASSTRWGSGELFF	TGTGCCAGCAGCACTAGATGGGGGTCCGGGGAGCTGTTTTTT
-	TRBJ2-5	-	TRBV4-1	CASSGTGMETQYF	TGCGCCAGCAGCGGAACAGGGATGGAGACCCAGTACTTC
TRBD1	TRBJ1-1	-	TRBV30	CAWGQAEAFF	TGTGCCTGGGGACAGGCAGAAGCTTTCTTT
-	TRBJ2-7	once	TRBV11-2	CASSLRSYEQYF	TGTGCCAGCAGCTTACGATCCTACGAGCAGTACTTC
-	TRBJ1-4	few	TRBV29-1	CSVGTPRLGEKLFF	TGCAGCGTTGGAACTCCACGGCTCGGTGAAAAACTGTTTTTT
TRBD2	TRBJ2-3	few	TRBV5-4	CASSRGGISTDTQYF	TGTGCCAGCAGCCGGGGGGGGATTAGCACAGATACGCAGTATTTT
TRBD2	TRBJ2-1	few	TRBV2	CASSEGGGSSYNEQFF	TGTGCCAGCAGTGAAGGGGGCGGGAGCTCCTACAATGAGCAGTTCTTC
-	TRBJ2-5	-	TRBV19	CASSIGTAQETQYF	TGTGCCAGTAGCATCGGGACGGCACAAGAGACCCAGTACTTC
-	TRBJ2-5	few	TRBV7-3	CASSLTYSDSQYF	TGTGCCAGCAGCTTAACGTATTCAGACTCCCAGTACTTC
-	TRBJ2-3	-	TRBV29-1	CSVVAGWGADTQYF	TGCAGCGTTGTGGCGGGATGGGGCGCAGATACGCAGTATTTT
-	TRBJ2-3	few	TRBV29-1	CSVAGRFTDTQYF	TGCAGCGTTGCGGGGAGATTCACAGATACGCAGTATTTT
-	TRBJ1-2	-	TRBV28	CASSLSGALGGYTF	TGTGCCAGCAGTTTGTCGGGGGCGCTGGGAGGCTACACCTTC
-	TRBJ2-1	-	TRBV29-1	CSGAGSSYNEQFF	TGCAGCGGTGCGGGAAGCTCCTACAATGAGCAGTTCTTC
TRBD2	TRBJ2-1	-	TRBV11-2	CASSLVPTSGVNEQFF	TGTGCCAGCAGCTTAGTTCCAACTAGCGGGGTAAATGAGCAGTTCTTC
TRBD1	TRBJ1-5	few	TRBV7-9	CASSPGTGIEPQHF	TGTGCCAGCAGCCCCGGGACAGGGATAGAGCCCCAGCATTTT
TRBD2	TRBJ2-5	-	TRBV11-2	CASSYGGATETQYF	TGTGCCAGCAGCTACGGGGGGGCGACAGAGACCCAGTACTTC
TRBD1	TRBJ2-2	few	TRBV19	CASSGFRTGYNGELFF	TGTGCCAGTAGTGGGTTCCGGACAGGTTATAACGGGGAGCTGTTTTTT
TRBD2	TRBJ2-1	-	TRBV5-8	CASSVRRLAGYNEQFF	TGTGCCAGCAGCGTCCGAAGACTAGCGGGATACAATGAGCAGTTCTTC